This TCR beta chain appears in the sequencing data of a study of Graves' ophthalmopathy and Graves' hyperthyroidism. Background on the study: Prior to any treatment, peripheral blood was collected at the time of initial diagnosis. General study points: This model predicted ophthalmopathy progression (sensitivity 65% to 71%, specificity about 72%). Most clonotypes expanded in thyroid above 0.001 frequency were present in blood too.

This clonotype was detected many times. Antigen unknown. RNA served as the template for amplifying TCR beta CDR3 regions. HTBI-primed first-round RT-PCR preceded second-round multiplex PCR. TCRdb reanalysed the multiplex PCR reads using MiXCR and keeps one entry per CDR3 protein. Counted here are a few hundred thousand distinct CDR3 sequences, roughly 18% occurring once; the ten biggest clones make up 1.5% to 2%. CDR3 size: 14 residues. Trimming took 6 bases from V and 4 from J; bases not matched to a gene: 5. Sequenced sample: peripheral blood. This receptor was taken from a young woman with Graves' ophthalmopathy. The chain recombines TRBV12-3 or TRBV12-4 with TRBJ2-7; 11 nucleotides line up with TRBD1. The CDR3 sequence: CASRGQGGGYEQYF. Written as DNA, the CDR3 is TGTGCCAGCAGGGGACAGGGGGGAGGTTACGAGCAGTACTTC.